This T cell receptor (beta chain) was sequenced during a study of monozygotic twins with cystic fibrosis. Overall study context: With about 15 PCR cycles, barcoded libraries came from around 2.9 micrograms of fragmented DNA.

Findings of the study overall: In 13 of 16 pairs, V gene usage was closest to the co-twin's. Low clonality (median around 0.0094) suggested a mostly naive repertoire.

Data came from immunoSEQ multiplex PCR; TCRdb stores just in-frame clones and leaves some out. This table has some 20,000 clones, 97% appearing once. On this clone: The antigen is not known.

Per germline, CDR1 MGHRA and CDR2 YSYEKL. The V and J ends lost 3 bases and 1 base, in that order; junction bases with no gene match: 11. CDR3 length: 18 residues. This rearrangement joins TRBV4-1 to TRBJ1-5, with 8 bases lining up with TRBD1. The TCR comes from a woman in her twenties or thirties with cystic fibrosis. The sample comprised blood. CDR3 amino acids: CASSQDWTGKGSNQPQHF. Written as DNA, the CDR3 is TGCGCCAGCAGCCAGGACTGGACAGGGAAGGGGAGCAATCAGCCCCAGCATTTT.